One sample yielded the 23 T cell receptor beta chains listed below, sequenced in a study of blood T cell repertoires in COVID-19. Profiled with immunoSEQ multiplex PCR; TCRdb holds only in-frame clones, not every one. The sample includes about 220,000 clones, around 81% of them seen just once. The sample consisted of peripheral blood. These receptors were taken from a woman in her sixties or seventies with acute or convalescent COVID-19.

The chain is built from TRBV19 and TRBJ1-2; 8 nucleotides align to TRBD1. This CDR3 region has 13 residues. After removal of 3 bases from V and 9 bases from J, the junction contained 6 bases not matched to a gene. Germline CDR1 LNHDA, CDR2 SQIVND (reference sequence). CDR3 DNA: TGTGCCAGTAGTATTTACGGACAGGGACGCTACACCTTC. As protein: CASSIYGQGRYTF.

This clone was seen only once. This sequence joins TRBV6-5 and TRBJ2-7, with 11 bases matching TRBD2. The CDR3 runs 15 residues. Germline V lookup: CDR1 MNHEY, CDR2 SVGAGI. J lost 3 bases, V lost 0 bases, and 1 base had no gene match. The CDR3 DNA reads as TGTGCCAGCAGTTACTCGACTAGCGGGGTCTACGAGCAGTACTTC. Translating gives CASSYSTSGVYEQYF.

This chain uses TRBV5-8 with TRBJ1-1, with 8 nucleotides matching TRBD1. The germline CDR1 and CDR2 sequences are SGHTS and YDEGEE. This CDR3 spans 15 amino acids. Unmatched junction bases numbered 6, after V lost 4 bases and J lost 1 base. In nucleotides, the CDR3 is TGTGCCAGCAGCAGGGGGGACAGGCAGAACACTGAAGCTTTCTTT. This codes for CASSRGDRQNTEAFF.

The chain couples TRBV12-3 or TRBV12-4 to TRBJ2-2; unclear D gene. The V gene lost 3 bases and the J gene lost 4 bases, with 6 bases spanning the gap. The CDR3 has 13 amino acids. CDR3: CASSLGFTGELFF. CDR3 DNA: TGTGCCAGCAGTTTGGGCTTCACCGGGGAGCTGTTTTTT.

V usage is TRBV29-1 and J usage is TRBJ2-7; perhaps TRBD1 as D (6 bases). The CDR3 is 14 residues long. Per germline, CDR1 SQVTM and CDR2 ANQGSEA. Trimming took 5 bases from V and 4 from J, leaving 18 bases between them. The CDR3 is CSVYQQGPTYEQYF. The CDR3 DNA is TGCAGCGTTTACCAACAGGGACCGACTTACGAGCAGTACTTC.

This chain connects TRBV14 to TRBJ2-1, with 14 bases identical to TRBD2. The CDR3 spans 15 residues. Trimming cost V 4 bases and J 8 bases; bases outside gene matches: 4. Germline CDR1 and CDR2: SGHDN and FVKESK. The CDR3 nucleotides read TGTGCCAGCAGCCTCGGACTAGCGGGAGGCCATGAGCAGTTCTTC. It specifies CASSLGLAGGHEQFF.

This clone was observed once. The chain joins TRBV6-6 to TRBJ1-1; tentative D call: TRBD1 (6 bases). V was clipped by 5 bases and J by 4 bases, with 17 bases between them. The length of the CDR3 is 15 residues. Germline V CDR1 and CDR2: MNHNY, SVGAGI (reference sequence). DNA of the CDR3: TGTGCCAGCAGTGACCAACAGGGAGGGGGCACTGAAGCTTTCTTT. Translated: CASSDQQGGGTEAFF.

This clone has a handful of counts. The chain links TRBV15 to TRBJ1-3, with 9 bases fitting TRBD1. Germline V CDR1 and CDR2: LNHNV, YYDKDF (reference sequence). The CDR3 has 17 amino acids. Losses at the gene ends were 2 bases for V and 4 bases for J; bases not matched to a gene: 9. Here the CDR3 DNA reads TGTGCCACCAGCAGAAACCGGGGACAGGGTTCAGGAAACACCATATATTTT. It is translated as CATSRNRGQGSGNTIYF.

The CDR3 loop reads CASSSSSGNTIYF. Written as DNA, the CDR3 is TGCGCCAGCAGTTCCAGCTCTGGAAACACCATATATTTT. This chain links TRBV5-1 with TRBJ1-3; D unclear. V was pared by 5 bases and J by 0 bases, with 6 bases between. The CDR3 is 13 amino acids. Germline lookup yields CDR1 SGHRS and CDR2 YFSETQ.

J is TRBJ2-7 and V is TRBV4-1; 9 bases agree with TRBD1. The CDR3 sequence is 15 residues long. Germline V CDR1 and CDR2: MGHRA, YSYEKL. V lost 1 base, J lost 7 bases, and 8 bases stayed unmatched. CDR3 sequence: CASSQAGTGTREQYF. The DNA of the CDR3 is TGCGCCAGCAGCCAAGCCGGGACAGGGACTCGAGAGCAGTACTTC.

The genes are TRBV7-9 and TRBJ1-2, with D perhaps matching TRBD1 (6 bases). The CDR3 length is 12 residues. The germline V gene encodes CDR1 SEHNR and CDR2 FQNEAQ (reference sequence). Trimming stripped 3 bases from V and 7 bases from J, with 9 bases between. The CDR3 sequence is CASSLTGGGYTF. The DNA for the CDR3 is TGTGCCAGCAGCTTGACAGGTGGTGGCTACACCTTC.

The V call is TRBV10-3, the J call TRBJ1-1; no clear D gene. V lost 0 bases to trimming and J lost 0 bases, with 8 bases between them. The CDR3 is made up of 15 amino acids. Germline V gene sequence: CDR1 ENHRY, CDR2 SYGVKD. CDR3 loop: CAISESPQMNTEAFF. The CDR3 DNA reads TGTGCCATCAGTGAGTCACCACAGATGAACACTGAAGCTTTCTTT.

The V and J genes are TRBV7-2 and TRBJ2-3; 8 bases agree with TRBD2. Germline loops: CDR1 SGHTA, CDR2 FQGNSA. The trim removed 3 bases at V and 4 bases at J, leaving 12 bases unmatched. The CDR3 covers 17 residues. The CDR3 loop is CASSLRGLGSLPDTQYF. The CDR3 DNA reads as TGTGCCAGCAGCTTGCGGGGACTAGGATCCCTTCCAGATACGCAGTATTTT.

This clone appeared a few times. The V call is TRBV28, the J call TRBJ1-2; possibly TRBD1 for D (5 bases). CDR1 and CDR2 from the germline V gene are MDHEN and SYDVKM. The ends were cut back, 6 bases at V and 0 bases at J, with 8 bases in the middle. This CDR3 has 13 residues. As DNA, the CDR3 is TGTGCCAGCAGAGGGGCCTCTAACTATGGCTACACCTTC. Protein product: CASRGASNYGYTF.

The V call is TRBV21-1, the J call TRBJ1-1; the tabulated D call, TRBD1, remains unverified against the DNA. TRBV21-1 is deemed a pseudogene. The CDR3 length is 14 residues. The CDR3 sequence is CASSACRDRTEAFF. The CDR3 DNA is TGTGCCAGCAGCGCCTGCAGGGATCGCACTGAAGCTTTCTTT.

This rearrangement joins TRBV19 to TRBJ2-6; TRBD1 aligns across 7 bases. CDR1 is LNHDA and CDR2 is SQIVND in the germline V gene (reference sequence). V was pared by 5 bases and J by 0 bases, with 10 bases of the junction left unmatched. The CDR3 is 18 residues long. The CDR3 bases are TGTGCCAGTAGTCCTTACCCGGGACAGCCCTCTGGGGCCAACGTCCTGACTTTC. As protein: CASSPYPGQPSGANVLTF. The entire variable domain, with the rest obtained from reference TRBV19 and TRBJ2-6, is as follows: DGGITQSPKYLFRKEGQNVTLSCEQNLNHDAMYWYRQDPGQGLRLIYYSQIVNDFQKGDIAEGYSVSREKKESFPLTVTSAQKNPTAFYLCASSPYPGQPSGANVLTFGAGSRLTVL.

This clone was counted between two and nine times. The chain couples TRBV2 to TRBJ2-5, with a tentative D call TRBD1 (5 bases). Germline CDR1 and CDR2: SNHLY and FYNNEI. CDR3 length: 13 residues. V dropped 5 bases and J dropped 5 bases, with 12 bases sitting between them. For the CDR3, the DNA is TGTGCCAGCAGTCGACAGACCGAGGAGACCCAGTACTTC. This gives the protein CASSRQTEETQYF.

This rearrangement joins TRBV2 to TRBJ1-4; 7 positions agree with TRBD1. CDR1 is SNHLY and CDR2 is FYNNEI in the germline V gene. The ends lost 4 bases at V and 11 bases at J; junction bases unmatched: 7. CDR3 size: 13 residues. The CDR3 DNA reads as TGTGCCAGCAGTGGAGGGACAGTCGGGAAACTGTTTTTT. Its protein product is CASSGGTVGKLFF.

The chain recombines TRBV29-1 with TRBJ2-1; D call uncertain. V lost 7 bases and J lost 0, with 16 bases in between. Germline lookup yields CDR1 SQVTM and CDR2 ANQGSEA. The CDR3 length is 15 residues. DNA of the CDR3: TGCAGCGCCAATAATTCTCCGGTCTCCTACAATGAGCAGTTCTTC. Translating it yields CSANNSPVSYNEQFF.

This chain links TRBV6-5 with TRBJ1-2; D uncertain. In germline, CDR1 is MNHEY, CDR2 SVGAGI. This CDR3 contains 16 residues. Trimming took 0 bases from V and 5 from J, leaving 16 bases between them. DNA of the CDR3: TGTGCCAGCAGTTACTCCGGACTAAGGGTGTCTTATGGCTACACCTTC. It is translated as CASSYSGLRVSYGYTF.

The V and J genes are TRBV3-1 (or the pseudogene TRBV3-2) and TRBJ1-3; possible D gene TRBD1, 5 bases. CDR1 and CDR2 from the germline V gene are LGHDT and YNNKEL (reference sequence). The CDR3 runs to 15 residues. The V end lost 3 bases, the J end lost 0 bases, and 9 bases lay between the germline ends. In DNA, the CDR3 is TGTGCCAGCAGCCACAGACAGTCCTCTGGAAACACCATATATTTT. Its protein product is CASSHRQSSGNTIYF.

V usage is TRBV15 and J usage is TRBJ2-7, with D uncertain. The CDR3 contains 13 residues. CDR1 LNHNV and CDR2 YYDKDF come from the germline V gene (reference sequence). With 0 bases removed from V and 4 bases from J, the gap between germline ends came to 7 bases. The DNA of the CDR3 is TGTGCCACCAGCAGAGATCCAGGTTACGAGCAGTACTTC. It encodes CATSRDPGYEQYF.

The rearrangement joins TRBV6-5 to TRBJ2-7; TRBD2 matches 12 bases. The CDR3 runs 15 residues. V dropped 6 bases and J dropped 4; count of bases not matched to a gene: 7. Germline V gene lookup returns CDR1 MNHEY and CDR2 SVGAGI. CDR3 sequence (DNA): TGTGCCAGCAGCGGGACTAGCGGGCCTCCTTACGAGCAGTACTTC. Its translation: CASSGTSGPPYEQYF.